The rows below give T cell receptor beta chains drawn from one sample of a study of cytomegalovirus exposure and HLA in healthy donors. TCRdb's copy holds only in-frame clones and misses some; the assay was immunoSEQ multiplex PCR. The sample includes 150,000 or so clones, 70% to 80% of them seen just once. The sequencing sample was made of PBMCs. The origin of the receptors is a man younger than 45 in good health and CMV-seronegative. Both conserved end residues are part of each CDR3. The D gene is left open where the match is weak. Not every row has a clone size; where given, it reads once, few, many or a size class.

TRBJ2-1 - - TRBV28 TGTGCCAGCAGTTCGCCAAAGAGGGCCAATGAGCAGTTCTTC CASSSPKRANEQFF
TRBJ1-6 - - TRBV5-6 TGTGCCAGCACCAAGGGGCAGGGGAGCTCCTATAATTCACCCCTCCACTTT CASTKGQGSSYNSPLHF
TRBJ1-2 - - TRBV9 TGTGCCAGCAGCACACCCAGTGGGGGGGGCAGAAACTATGGCTACACCTTC CASSTPSGGGRNYGYTF
TRBJ2-1 - - TRBV7-2 TGTGCCAGCACCACAGGGAAGCCCTACAATGAGCAGTTCTTC CASTTGKPYNEQFF
TRBJ2-3 few - TRBV11-1 TGTGCCAGCAGCCCCGGCAATCTAGGCACAGATACGCAGTATTTT CASSPGNLGTDTQYF
TRBJ1-6 - TRBD1 TRBV19 TGTGCCAGTAGTATCGGGACAGGGGCCGATTCACCCCTCCACTTT CASSIGTGADSPLHF
TRBJ2-6 once TRBD1 TRBV11-2 TGTGCCAGCAGCTTGGCAGGGACAGGGTTTGGGGCCAACGTCCTGACTTTC CASSLAGTGFGANVLTF
TRBJ1-2 - TRBD1 TRBV9 TGTGCCAGCAGCATCAGACAGGGGTACGATGTCTATGGCTACACCTTC CASSIRQGYDVYGYTF
TRBJ2-1 - TRBD1 TRBV27 TGTGCCAGCAGCCCAGGGACAGCTAAGATCTACAATGAGCAGTTCTTC CASSPGTAKIYNEQFF
TRBJ1-1 - TRBD1 TRBV5-4 TGTGCCAGCAGCCGTGGTGGACAGGGGGCGAACACTGAAGCTTTCTTT CASSRGGQGANTEAFF
TRBJ1-1 - TRBD1 TRBV5-1 TGCGCCAGCAGCTTGGGGGACAGGCAGTACACTGAAGCTTTCTTT CASSLGDRQYTEAFF
TRBJ1-5 - TRBD1 TRBV27 TGTGCCAGCAGTCCCGGACAGGGGCTGTATAGCAATCAGCCCCAGCATTTT CASSPGQGLYSNQPQHF
TRBJ2-4 - - TRBV23-1 TGCGCCAGCAACCCACGACAGTCCCTAGCCAAAAACATTCAGTACTTC CASNPRQSLAKNIQYF
TRBJ1-4 - TRBD1 TRBV5-5 TGTGCCAGCAGCTCTGGCGGGGACAGACCTAATGAAAAACTGTTTTTT CASSSGGDRPNEKLFF
TRBJ2-3 few TRBD2 TRBV4-2 TGTGCCAGCAGCCAAGATTGGAGGACTAGCGGTTATAGCACAGATACGCAGTATTTT CASSQDWRTSGYSTDTQYF
TRBJ1-2 - TRBD1 TRBV5-1 TGCGCCAGCAGCTTGGATGGGACAGGGGTCGGCTACACCTTC CASSLDGTGVGYTF
TRBJ1-2 - - TRBV7-8 TGTGCCAGCAGCCCGGACAGTTTTCATGGCTACACCTTC CASSPDSFHGYTF
TRBJ1-2 - TRBD1 TRBV5-1 TGCGCCAGCAGCCTTTGGACAGGGAATTATGGCTACACCTTC CASSLWTGNYGYTF